This TCR beta chain was documented in a study of technical replicates of blood from a few donors (dated by TCRdb to 2016 to 2017). As concerns this clone: Its target antigen remains unknown. No base-level quality is on record; no much larger clone is a single base apart.

As encoded in the germline V gene, CDR1 is SNHLY while CDR2 is FYNNEI. Trimming at the junction amounts to 7 bases on V and 5 bases on J, and the germline ends lie 15 bases apart. Inclusive of the bounding cysteine and phenylalanine, the CDR3 is 14 residues long. The sequence is cut down to CDR3 DNA, 42 bases in frame from base 1. To prepare the library, the immunoSEQ multiplex PCR assay was applied. This is the immuneACCESS table as TCRdb keeps it, with only in-frame sequences that have V and J called. A part of the clones is gone; compared with another copy, unresolved V genes explain less than half, and the rest is unexplained. A total of approximately 70,000 clones appear in this sample, 95% to 97% of them only once. The ten largest clones add up to 0.25% to 0.3% of the sample.

The sequence came from a human donor in good health. The chain couples TRBV2 to TRBJ1-5; perhaps TRBD1 is the D gene, with 5 bases matching. What was sequenced was T cells isolated from PBMCs. The sequence in DNA is TGTGCCAGCACCATTACAGGTTCAGATCAGCCCCAGCATTTT. This encodes CASTITGSDQPQHF. The CDR3, completed at both ends by the reference TRBV2 and TRBJ1-5 genes, gives the full variable domain EPEVTQTPSHQVTQMGQEVILRCVPISNHLYFYWYRQILGQKVEFLVSFYNNEISEKSEIFDDQFSVERPDGSNFTLKIRSTKLEDSAMYFCASTITGSDQPQHFGDGTRLSIL.